A selection of T cell receptor beta chains follows, all from one sample in a study of beta chain features in type 1 diabetes. The data were produced by immunoSEQ multiplex PCR, yet TCRdb's version contains in-frame clones alone and is incomplete. The table lists 450,000 to 550,000 clones, about 32% of them singletons. Sequencing was carried out using naive CD4+ T cells from blood. The receptors were sampled from a man aged 18 to 35 in good health. Both conserved end residues are part of each CDR3. A D gene is named only where the DNA matches it firmly. Only part of the rows carry a size: once, few, many, or a class if the clone is expanded.

>TRBV20-1|.|.|TRBJ2-3
TGCAGTGCTAGTTTCGCAGATACGCAGTATTTT
CSASFADTQYF
>TRBV15|.|.|TRBJ2-1
TGTGCCACCAGCAGAGCGCGAGCTGAGCAGTTCTTC
CATSRARAEQFF
>TRBV9|few|.|TRBJ2-2
TGTGCCAGCAGCGTAGGGGTCGGGGAGCTGTTTTTT
CASSVGVGELFF
>TRBV25-1|few|.|TRBJ2-6
TGTGCCAGCAGTGTTATGGGGGGCCCCTCTGGGGCCAACGTCCTGACTTTC
CASSVMGGPSGANVLTF
>TRBV5-4|.|.|TRBJ1-1
TGTGCCAGCAGCTTGGGCGGGGACCCGTCGAACACTGAAGCTTTCTTT
CASSLGGDPSNTEAFF
>TRBV2|.|.|TRBJ2-3
TGTGCCAGCATGGGCTTCTTCACAGATACGCAGTATTTT
CASMGFFTDTQYF
>TRBV18|.|TRBD2|TRBJ2-4
TGTGCCAGCTCACCGACCGGGACTAGCGGAAACATTCAGTACTTC
CASSPTGTSGNIQYF
>TRBV2|few|.|TRBJ1-1
TGTGCCAGCAGTGTAACGTCCACTGAAGCTTTCTTT
CASSVTSTEAFF
>TRBV19|.|.|TRBJ1-2
TGTGCCAGTAGTATACTGGCCGGGAACTATGGCTACACCTTC
CASSILAGNYGYTF
>TRBV5-1|.|TRBD2|TRBJ2-5
TGCGCCAGCAGCTTGGTTTCTAGCGGGAACGCAGAGACCCAGTACTTC
CASSLVSSGNAETQYF
>TRBV4-3|once|TRBD1|TRBJ1-2
TGCGCCAGCAGCCAAGCAGGGGGCACCTATGGCTACACCTTC
CASSQAGGTYGYTF
>TRBV14|few|.|TRBJ2-7
TGTGCCAGCAGCCAAGAGACGGGGGTCCACGAGCAGTACTTC
CASSQETGVHEQYF
>TRBV29-1|few|TRBD1|TRBJ2-3
TGCAGCGTTGAAATAGGGGGCAGAAGCACAGATACGCAGTATTTT
CSVEIGGRSTDTQYF
>TRBV5-4|.|.|TRBJ2-3
TGTGCCAGCAGCGTAGCCGGTGGAGATACGCAGTATTTT
CASSVAGGDTQYF
>TRBV29-1|few|TRBD1|TRBJ1-2
TGCAGCGCCTCCAGTTGGACAGGGGGCCGGGGCTACACCTTC
CSASSWTGGRGYTF
>TRBV18|.|.|TRBJ2-3
TGTGCCAGCTCGCCGCCAGGGGGGCCACTCACAGATACGCAGTATTTT
CASSPPGGPLTDTQYF
>TRBV7-9|few|TRBD1|TRBJ2-2
TGTGCCAGCAGCGCTCACAGGGGAACGGCGAACACCGGGGAGCTGTTTTTT
CASSAHRGTANTGELFF
>TRBV20-1|few|TRBD1|TRBJ2-7
TGCAGTGCCAAGACAGGGGGCGAGCAGTACTTC
CSAKTGGEQYF
>TRBV10-3|few|.|TRBJ2-7
TGTGCCATCAGTGAGGGACCGGCCTATGGGAACGAGCAGTACTTC
CAISEGPAYGNEQYF
>TRBV7-2|.|TRBD1|TRBJ2-7
TGTGCCAGCAGCCAGGCCGGGACAGACCCCTACGAGCAGTACTTC
CASSQAGTDPYEQYF
>TRBV5-1|.|.|TRBJ2-3
TGCGCCAGCAGCTCCGGCACAGATACGCAGTATTTT
CASSSGTDTQYF
>TRBV30|.|.|TRBJ1-1
TGTGCCTGGAGTGTGGGGGTGCACACTGAAGCTTTCTTT
CAWSVGVHTEAFF
>TRBV7-9|few|.|TRBJ2-5
TGTGCCAGCAGCTCGGGAGGGGGCGAAGAGACCCAGTACTTC
CASSSGGGEETQYF
>TRBV29-1|.|TRBD1|TRBJ2-1
TGCAGCGTTCCTGCCGGGACAGGGCCCCACAATGAGCAGTTCTTC
CSVPAGTGPHNEQFF
>TRBV28|.|TRBD2|TRBJ2-1
TGTGCCAGCCCCCCTAGCGGGACCTACAATGAGCAGTTCTTC
CASPPSGTYNEQFF
>TRBV6-5|.|.|TRBJ2-7
TGTGCCAGCACCTTATTGGGGAGCGGCGAGCAGTACTTC
CASTLLGSGEQYF
>TRBV7-2|.|.|TRBJ2-5
TGTGCCAGCAGCTTAGGAGAGGGACCGTGGGAGACCCAGTACTTC
CASSLGEGPWETQYF
>TRBV5-1|few|.|TRBJ2-7
TGCGCCAGCAGCCTAGGGTCAACCTACGAGCAGTACTTC
CASSLGSTYEQYF
>TRBV11-2|few|TRBD1|TRBJ2-4
TGTGCCAGCAGCGTGAACAGGGGGAACATTCAGTACTTC
CASSVNRGNIQYF
>TRBV10-3|.|TRBD2|TRBJ2-3
TGTGCCATCAGTGCAACTAGCGGGAGTATCTTT
CAISATSGSIF
>TRBV30|few|.|TRBJ2-7
TGTGCCTGTGCCAGGTTCGGCGAGCAGTACTTC
CACARFGEQYF
>TRBV19|few|.|TRBJ2-2
TGTGCCAGTACCACCAGCCGGGCCTTAACCGGGGAGCTGTTTTTT
CASTTSRALTGELFF
>TRBV7-2|.|TRBD2|TRBJ2-7
TGTGCCAGCAGCTCCACTAGCGGGAGGGCCTCAGAGCAGTACTTC
CASSSTSGRASEQYF
>TRBV30|few|.|TRBJ2-7
TGTGCCTGGAGTGTCCTAGGGGTATCCTACGAGCAGTACTTC
CAWSVLGVSYEQYF